The source of this TCR beta chain is a study of blood T cell repertoires in COVID-19. Across the study: From the United States, Italy and Spain came samples of acute and convalescent COVID-19. T cells, B-cell-depleted T cells, or PBMCs provided the cDNA or gDNA that served as material.

This CDR3 is 14 amino acids long. Germline CDR1 and CDR2: MNHEY and SMNVEV (reference sequence). Trimming pared 5 bases from V and 7 bases from J, leaving 15 bases between. Under the authors' procedure: Reference gene primer amplification yielded estimated nucleated cell counts. Method: immunoSEQ multiplex PCR; TCRdb's copy keeps in-frame clones and lacks some. V and J calls and clone size follow that table, whereas D and trimming were derived from the DNA. The sample carries over 100,000 clones, just under 90% recorded once. This chain connects TRBV27 to TRBJ2-1; a weak D match, TRBD2 (6 bases). Sequencing input: peripheral blood. This sequence originates from a human donor in a cohort sampled during active COVID-19. CDR3 residues: CASSPRRRGNEQFF. DNA of the CDR3: TGTGCCAGCAGTCCTCGCCGGAGGGGTAATGAGCAGTTCTTC.